What follows are 16 T cell receptor beta chains derived from one specimen sequenced in a study of T cell repertoires in cytomegalovirus infection (dated by TCRdb to about 2019). The data were produced on an Illumina HiSeq 1500. The raw public data were reprocessed by TCRdb itself: fastp quality trimming at Q25, MiXCR clonotype calling, in-frame beta chains only. Rows matching on CDR3 protein sequence are summarized as one entry with the most common DNA and genes. Across this sample there are approximately 730,000 distinct CDR3 sequences, with around 31% seen only once. The top ten hold around a sixth of the sample. No antigen has been identified for these receptors. According to the study, the label for this sample's treatment or condition signals: in vitro stimulation with specific CMV peptide epitopes to enrich CMV-specific T cells. The sample consisted of cultured PBMCs, taken from culture after CMV antigen stimulation. The receptor set was obtained from a human donor in good health (CMV status not recorded). Some clones in this sample may be carry-over from other donors' samples.

This clonotype was picked up one time. The genes are TRBV20-1 and TRBJ1-4, with a tentative D call TRBD1 (5 bases). The V and J ends lost 6 bases and 0 bases respectively, with 11 bases between them. This CDR3 spans 14 amino acids. Looked up from germline, CDR1 is DFQATT and CDR2 is SNEGSKA (reference sequence). The CDR3 bases are TGCAGTGCCCAATGGGGACCAACTAATGAAAAACTGTTTTTT. It codes for CSAQWGPTNEKLFF.

This clonotype turned up a few times. The junction departs from germline at one end; a sequencing error may be responsible. The genes are TRBV7-2 and TRBJ2-2; D tentatively fits TRBD1 or TRBD2 (6 bases each). The CDR3 runs 15 residues. The V gene's germline CDR1 is SGHTA and CDR2 FQGNSA. The CDR3: CDSSPEGANTGELFF. DNA for the CDR3: TGTGACAGCAGCCCGGAGGGGGCGAACACCGGGGAGCTGTTTTTT.

The table lists this clonotype with a few counts. The chain joins TRBV6-1 to TRBJ2-7; tentative D call: TRBD1 (7 bases). This CDR3 spans 14 amino acids. V gave up 3 bases and J gave up 6 bases, with 15 bases separating them. Per germline, CDR1 MNHNS and CDR2 SASEGT. CDR3 sequence (DNA): TGTGCCAGCAGTGATGCCAGGGGGGTAGGCGAGCAGTACTTC. Translating gives CASSDARGVGEQYF.

The genes are TRBV5-1 and TRBJ2-1; 7 nucleotides agree with TRBD2. The CDR3 extends over 14 amino acids. V lost 4 bases to trimming and J lost 8 bases; unmatched junction nucleotides: 9. CDR1 is SGHRS, CDR2 YFSETQ, per germline. CDR3 in DNA: TGCGCCAGCAGCCAAGCTGGGGGGGAGTATGAGCAGTTCTTC. Residues: CASSQAGGEYEQFF. The variable domain in full, with the rest retrieved from reference TRBV5-1 and TRBJ2-1, is KAGVTQTPRYLIKTRGQQVTLSCSPISGHRSVSWYQQTPGQGLQFLFEYFSETQRNKGNFPGRFSGRQFSNSRSEMNVSTLELGDSALYLCASSQAGGEYEQFFGPGTRLTVL.

The rearrangement links TRBV20-1 to TRBJ1-2; the D is unclear. This CDR3 has 13 amino acids. Between the trimmed V and J ends, which lost 3 bases and 2 bases, there was a span of 10 bases. In germline, CDR1 is DFQATT, CDR2 SNEGSKA (reference sequence). CDR3 amino acids: CSARSQENYGYTF. DNA for the CDR3: TGCAGTGCTAGGAGCCAGGAAAACTATGGCTACACCTTC.

This clonotype was picked up a small number of times. The chain joins TRBV6-6 to TRBJ2-5; TRBD2 aligns across 8 bases. J was trimmed by 0 bases and V by 5 bases; bases with no gene match: 5. The CDR3 consists of 15 residues. CDR1 is MNHNY, CDR2 SVGAGI, per germline (reference sequence). In DNA form, the CDR3 reads TGTGCCAGCAGTCCCTATAGCGGGGACCAAGAGACCCAGTACTTC. Its translation is CASSPYSGDQETQYF.

This clonotype showed up just a few times. The chain combines TRBV15 with TRBJ2-1; the D gene is possibly TRBD2 (5 bases). The ends were cut back, 5 bases at V and 2 bases at J, with 10 bases in the middle. The CDR3 runs to 14 residues. CDR1 is LNHNV, CDR2 YYDKDF, per germline (reference sequence). The CDR3 here is CATSGSGAYNEQFF. The CDR3 bases are TGTGCCACCAGCGGATCCGGGGCCTACAATGAGCAGTTCTTC.

This CDR3 reads CASSEGVISYNEQFF. The CDR3 coding sequence is TGTGCCAGCAGTGAAGGGGTAATCTCCTACAATGAGCAGTTCTTC. This sequence joins TRBV2 and TRBJ2-1; D is ambiguous. Trimming left V 1 base short and J 0 bases short, with 7 bases between. The germline V gene encodes CDR1 SNHLY and CDR2 FYNNEI. The CDR3 loop spans 15 amino acids.

This clonotype was counted only a few times. The chain employs TRBV6-1 and TRBJ2-2, with TRBD1 matching over 8 bases. Germline values: CDR1 MNHNS, CDR2 SASEGT. The CDR3 contains 15 residues. The ends lost 6 bases at V and 1 base at J; junction bases unmatched: 4. The CDR3 spells CASRDRGWNTGELFF. The CDR3 bases are TGTGCCAGCAGAGACAGGGGATGGAACACCGGGGAGCTGTTTTTT.

This clonotype appeared many times. CDR3 region: CASSRQGQETQYF. For the CDR3, the DNA is TGTGCCAGCAGTCGACAGGGCCAAGAGACCCAGTACTTC. The V and J genes are TRBV19 and TRBJ2-5, with 7 positions matching TRBD1. Trimming removed 9 bases from V and 1 base from J; junction bases left unmatched: 5. CDR1 is LNHDA, CDR2 SQIVND, per germline (reference sequence). CDR3 length: 13 amino acids.

This chain connects TRBV20-1 to TRBJ1-1; D perhaps matches TRBD1 (6 bases). V lost 3 bases, J lost 5 bases, and 19 bases lay in between. Germline V gene sequence: CDR1 DFQATT, CDR2 SNEGSKA (reference sequence). This CDR3 region has 15 residues. CDR3 protein: CSASLDPHRATEAFF. The DNA for the CDR3 is TGCAGTGCTAGTCTCGACCCTCACAGGGCTACTGAAGCTTTCTTT.

There are many counts of this clonotype. The chain links TRBV7-2 to TRBJ2-1; D is undetermined. This CDR3 spans 15 amino acids. Germline CDR1 reads SGHTA; CDR2 reads FQGNSA. V lost 2 bases and J lost 2, with 10 bases in between. CDR3 nucleotide sequence: TGTGCCAGCAGCTTAAGGGCAGCCACCTACAATGAGCAGTTCTTC. Protein product: CASSLRAATYNEQFF.

This chain links TRBV9 with TRBJ2-3; the D gene is possibly TRBD2 (6 bases). V lost 4 bases and J 0 bases, leaving 18 bases between the germline ends. Germline V gene lookup returns CDR1 SGDLS and CDR2 YYNGEE. The CDR3 contains 17 residues. The CDR3 loop reads CASSPNPGLVSTDTQYF. CDR3 in DNA: TGTGCCAGCAGCCCAAACCCGGGACTTGTAAGCACAGATACGCAGTATTTT.

This clonotype was recorded a few times. V usage is TRBV12-3 or TRBV12-4 and J usage is TRBJ2-1, with 12 bases identical to TRBD2. V lost 6 bases to trimming and J lost 8 bases; unmatched junction nucleotides: 8. The CDR3 is made up of 15 amino acids. CDR3 nucleotides: TGTGCCAGCAGCCCTAGCGGGGGGGCCTGGGATGAGCAGTTCTTC. Protein product: CASSPSGGAWDEQFF.

This clonotype was picked up a small number of times. The chain joins TRBV19 to TRBJ1-5, with a weak D call TRBD1 (6 bases). V shed 9 bases and J shed 0 bases, with 12 bases lying between them. The germline gives CDR1 LNHDA, CDR2 SQIVND (reference sequence). There are 14 residues in the CDR3. Here the CDR3 reads CASWTEYSNQPQHF. CDR3 bases: TGTGCCAGCTGGACAGAATATAGCAATCAGCCCCAGCATTTT.

The DNA for the CDR3 is TGCAGTGCGGGACGTACAGGGACTTCACCCCTCCACTTT. It yields the protein CSAGRTGTSPLHF. V and J are TRBV20-1 and TRBJ1-6, with a possible D match to TRBD1 (6 bases). V lost 6 bases, J lost 9 bases, and 15 bases lay in between. Looked up from germline, CDR1 is DFQATT and CDR2 is SNEGSKA (reference sequence). The CDR3 consists of 13 residues.